These 30 T cell receptor beta chains share one sample of origin, sequenced in a study of shared clonotypes between healthy human individuals. TCRdb keeps only in-frame clones here, not all; method: immunoSEQ multiplex PCR. Among about 470,000 clones listed, roughly three quarters were seen once. The sequenced sample consisted of PBMCs. These receptors were collected from a woman aged 40 to 49 in good health. Some clones in this sample may be carry-over from other donors' samples.

V and J are TRBV18 and TRBJ1-2; 8 bases map to TRBD1. The CDR3 consists of 16 residues. After removal of 3 bases from V and 2 bases from J, the junction contained 8 bases not matched to a gene. Per germline, CDR1 KGHSH and CDR2 LQKENI. This chain's CDR3 is CASSPLGTGGNYGYTF. As DNA, the CDR3 is TGTGCCAGCTCACCCCTCGGGACAGGTGGGAACTATGGCTACACCTTC. The full variable domain, with the rest looked up from reference TRBV18 and TRBJ1-2, is NAGVMQNPRHLVRRRGQEARLRCSPMKGHSHVYWYRQLPEEGLKFMVYLQKENIIDESGMPKERFSAEFPKEGPSILRIQQVVRGDSAAYFCASSPLGTGGNYGYTFGSGTRLTVV.

V and J are TRBV7-2 and TRBJ2-1; 16 positions match TRBD2. Looked up from germline, CDR1 is SGHTA and CDR2 is FQGNSA. The CDR3 spans 17 residues. V was clipped by 5 bases and J by 3 bases; unmatched bases: 4. The CDR3: CASSGTSGRGGYNEQFF. CDR3 nucleotide sequence: TGTGCCAGCAGCGGGACTAGCGGGAGGGGGGGCTACAATGAGCAGTTCTTC.

The J gene is TRBJ2-1, the V gene TRBV5-1, with 8 bases aligning to TRBD1. The V gene end was trimmed by 4 bases and the J gene end by 6 bases; junction bases not matched to a gene: 9. This CDR3 contains 15 residues. In germline, CDR1 is SGHRS, CDR2 YFSETQ. DNA of the CDR3: TGCGCCAGCAGCCGGGGGCAGGGGGCGCGCAATGAGCAGTTCTTC. Translation: CASSRGQGARNEQFF. Combining the CDR3 with reference TRBV5-1 and TRBJ2-1 gives the whole variable domain KAGVTQTPRYLIKTRGQQVTLSCSPISGHRSVSWYQQTPGQGLQFLFEYFSETQRNKGNFPGRFSGRQFSNSRSEMNVSTLELGDSALYLCASSRGQGARNEQFFGPGTRLTVL.

The chain employs TRBV15 and TRBJ2-5; D unresolved. There are 15 residues in the CDR3. Germline V CDR1 and CDR2: LNHNV, YYDKDF (reference sequence). Trimming pared 0 bases from V and 1 base from J, leaving 9 bases between. CDR3 protein: CATSRDPQAQETQYF. The CDR3 coding sequence is TGTGCCACCAGCAGAGATCCCCAGGCCCAAGAGACCCAGTACTTC.

DNA of the CDR3: TGTGCCAGCAGCTTAGCTCTAGCGGGACGGAATGAGCAGTTCTTC. Translated: CASSLALAGRNEQFF. The chain recombines TRBV11-3 with TRBJ2-1; TRBD2 agrees at 9 bases. The germline CDR1 and CDR2 sequences are SGHNT and YENEEA. The V and J ends lost 1 base and 7 bases, in that order; junction bases with no gene match: 5. CDR3 size: 15 residues.

The genes are TRBV6-4 and TRBJ2-1; TRBD2 agrees at 12 bases. The length of the CDR3 is 15 residues. Germline trimming cut 5 bases from V and 4 bases from J; bases unmatched to any gene: 3. Germline CDR1 reads MRHNA; CDR2 reads SNTAGT. The CDR3 bases are TGTGCCAGCAGTCGGACTAGCGGGGATTACAATGAGCAGTTCTTC. It translates to CASSRTSGDYNEQFF.

This clone has more than one count but fewer than ten. The chain is built from TRBV2 and TRBJ1-1; no clear D gene. This CDR3 spans 12 amino acids. V lost 6 bases to trimming and J lost 6 bases, with 11 bases between them. In germline, CDR1 is SNHLY, CDR2 FYNNEI. The CDR3 DNA sequence: TGTGCCAGCAGAAAGGACGGGCCTGAAGCTTTCTTT. Protein: CASRKDGPEAFF. The whole variable domain, filled in from reference TRBV2 and TRBJ1-1, reads EPEVTQTPSHQVTQMGQEVILRCVPISNHLYFYWYRQILGQKVEFLVSFYNNEISEKSEIFDDQFSVERPDGSNFTLKIRSTKLEDSAMYFCASRKDGPEAFFGQGTRLTVV.

V gene TRBV5-1 combines with J gene TRBJ1-1; 7 positions match TRBD1. V lost 4 bases to trimming and J lost 2 bases; unmatched junction nucleotides: 11. The germline V gene encodes CDR1 SGHRS and CDR2 YFSETQ. This CDR3 comprises 16 residues. In DNA, the CDR3 is TGCGCCAGCAGCCTACAGGGGCGGCAAACAAACACTGAAGCTTTCTTT. It specifies CASSLQGRQTNTEAFF.

The CDR3 spells CASSRGLAVYNEQFF. CDR3 DNA: TGTGCCAGCAGCCGGGGACTAGCGGTTTACAATGAGCAGTTCTTC. The J gene is TRBJ2-1, the V gene TRBV7-6; 11 bases agree with TRBD2. The CDR3 spans 15 residues. Germline V lookup: CDR1 SGHVS, CDR2 FNYEAQ. The junction had 4 bases not matched to a gene; V was cut back by 5 bases and J by 4 bases. The variable domain in full, with the rest retrieved from reference TRBV7-6 and TRBJ2-1, is GAGVSQSPRYKVTKRGQDVALRCDPISGHVSLYWYRQALGQGPEFLTYFNYEAQQDKSGLPNDRFSAERPEGSISTLTIQRTEQRDSAMYRCASSRGLAVYNEQFFGPGTRLTVL.

This rearrangement joins TRBV5-1 to TRBJ1-3; no firm D call. Germline V lookup: CDR1 SGHRS, CDR2 YFSETQ. The CDR3 has 16 residues. V dropped 0 bases and J dropped 0 bases, with 10 bases sitting between them. The CDR3 reads CASSLEAGSSGNTIYF. Here the CDR3 DNA reads TGCGCCAGCAGCTTGGAGGCAGGAAGCTCTGGAAACACCATATATTTT.

This clone was recorded only once. V is TRBV9 and J is TRBJ1-2, with D possibly TRBD1 on 5 matching bases. CDR1 and CDR2 from the germline V gene are SGDLS and YYNGEE. Trimming cost V 7 bases and J 3 bases, with 7 bases left between them. The length of the CDR3 is 11 residues. DNA for the CDR3: TGTGCCAGCCGCAGGGACTATGGCTACACCTTC. Encoded protein: CASRRDYGYTF.

V is TRBV6-1 and J is TRBJ2-5; a possible D gene is TRBD2 (5 bases). This CDR3 contains 13 residues. Germline lookup yields CDR1 MNHNS and CDR2 SASEGT. V was cut by 5 bases and J by 5 bases, with 12 bases left in between. The CDR3 here is CASSWTVGETQYF. The CDR3, as DNA: TGTGCCAGCAGTTGGACTGTTGGGGAGACCCAGTACTTC.

The chain carries TRBV29-1 and TRBJ2-3, with D perhaps being TRBD1 or TRBD2 (6 bases each). The V end lost 3 bases, the J end lost 6 bases, and 22 bases lay between the germline ends. The CDR3 is 16 residues long. CDR1 SQVTM and CDR2 ANQGSEA come from the germline V gene. The CDR3 region has the DNA TGCAGCGTTGAGAGGGATGGGTGGAGGGGGATTGATACGCAGTATTTT. Translated, it gives CSVERDGWRGIDTQYF.

The chain is built from TRBV5-8 and TRBJ2-7; 8 bases map to TRBD1. This CDR3 spans 11 amino acids. With V trimmed by 9 bases and J by 3 bases, 2 bases remained unmatched. Germline CDR1 is SGHTS and CDR2 is YDEGEE. CDR3 protein: CANDRGYEQYF. The CDR3 DNA is TGTGCCAACGACAGGGGCTACGAGCAGTACTTC.

This clone is a singleton in its sample. This chain links TRBV2 with TRBJ2-1; 7 bases fit TRBD1. CDR3 length: 14 residues. V was pared by 6 bases and J by 6 bases, with 8 bases of the junction left unmatched. Germline CDR1 reads SNHLY; CDR2 reads FYNNEI. The CDR3: CASSPLGQTNEQFF. The CDR3 DNA is TGTGCCAGCAGCCCCTTGGGACAGACCAATGAGCAGTTCTTC.

This rearrangement joins TRBV29-1 to TRBJ1-4; D is unresolved. The CDR3 extends over 14 amino acids. Germline CDR1 and CDR2: SQVTM and ANQGSEA. The ends were cut back, 7 bases at V and 2 bases at J, with 14 bases in the middle. CDR3 residues: CSALRSGTNEKLFF. The CDR3 DNA follows: TGCAGCGCCCTCCGCAGCGGGACTAATGAAAAACTGTTTTTT.

The chain couples TRBV28 to TRBJ1-2; a weak D match, TRBD1 (6 bases). The CDR3 is made up of 14 amino acids. CDR1 and CDR2 from the germline V gene are MDHEN and SYDVKM. The V end was cut by 2 bases, the J end by 7 bases, with 14 bases between. The CDR3: CASSLGAGASGYTF. The CDR3 nucleotides are TGTGCCAGCAGTTTAGGCGCAGGGGCTTCTGGCTACACCTTC.

This clone has just one count. The chain couples TRBV5-4 to TRBJ2-2, with TRBD2 identical over 7 bases. Germline V lookup: CDR1 SGHNT, CDR2 YYREEE (reference sequence). V lost 0 bases to trimming and J lost 1 base; unmatched junction nucleotides: 6. CDR3 length: 17 amino acids. CDR3 sequence (DNA): TGTGCCAGCAGCTTGGCCGCGGGAGTAGGGAACACCGGGGAGCTGTTTTTT. Its protein is CASSLAAGVGNTGELFF.

The chain is built from TRBV7-2 and TRBJ2-2, with D unresolved. Germline V gives CDR1 SGHTA, CDR2 FQGNSA. CDR3 length equals 12 residues. V was trimmed by 3 bases and J by 5 bases, leaving 4 bases between them. CDR3 coding DNA: TGTGCCAGCAGCTTTAATACCGGGGAGCTGTTTTTT. This codes for CASSFNTGELFF. Variable domain in full (rest from reference TRBV7-2 and TRBJ2-2): GAGVSQSPSNKVTEKGKDVELRCDPISGHTALYWYRQSLGQGLEFLIYFQGNSAPDKSGLPSDRFSAERTGGSVSTLTIQRTQQEDSAVYLCASSFNTGELFFGEGSRLTVL.

This clone has a handful of counts. The chain employs TRBV5-6 and TRBJ2-7, with unresolved D. This CDR3 is built from 12 residues. V was clipped by 3 bases and J by 5 bases, with 9 bases between them. Germline V CDR1 and CDR2: SGHDT, YYEEEE. The CDR3 DNA follows: TGTGCCAGCAGCTCCGTACTTGACGAGCAGTACTTC. Its translation: CASSSVLDEQYF. The whole variable domain, remainder taken from reference TRBV5-6 and TRBJ2-7, is DAGVTQSPTHLIKTRGQQVTLRCSPKSGHDTVSWYQQALGQGPQFIFQYYEEEERQRGNFPDRFSGHQFPNYSSELNVNALLLGDSALYLCASSSVLDEQYFGPGTRLTVT.

The V gene is TRBV10-2, the J gene TRBJ2-2; the match to TRBD1 covers 8 bases. Per the germline V gene, CDR1 is WSHSY and CDR2 is SAAADI. This CDR3 contains 15 residues. The trim removed 7 bases at V and 8 bases at J, leaving 12 bases unmatched. The CDR3 DNA follows: TGCGCCAGCACCAAGTCCCGGGACAGGATTGGGGAGCTGTTTTTT. It yields the protein CASTKSRDRIGELFF.

Note on this clone: Other DNA sequences in the same sample also yield this CDR3. The CDR3 reads CASSEGRGAYEQYF. The CDR3 DNA sequence: TGTGCCAGCAGTGAGGGCAGGGGAGCCTACGAGCAGTACTTC. The V call is TRBV2, the J call TRBJ2-7; D perhaps matches TRBD1 (6 bases). CDR3 length: 14 amino acids. CDR1 and CDR2 (germline): SNHLY, FYNNEI. V lost 3 bases, J lost 2 bases, and 11 bases lay in between.

The chain is built from TRBV18 and TRBJ1-2; D gene ambiguous. Germline assignment: CDR1 KGHSH and CDR2 LQKENI. The germline V and J ends were trimmed by 5 bases and 4 bases, with 14 bases remaining between them. This CDR3 contains 14 residues. Written as DNA, the CDR3 is TGTGCCAGCTCAACTTCCGGGGAAACCTATGGCTACACCTTC. Protein: CASSTSGETYGYTF.

J is TRBJ2-5 and V is TRBV9; no clear D gene. Trimming took off 4 bases at V and 1 base at J, with 11 bases between the two ends. This CDR3 has 14 residues. Per germline, CDR1 SGDLS and CDR2 YYNGEE. CDR3 DNA: TGTGCCAGCAGCCCCCCCGAGGCCCAAGAGACCCAGTACTTC. Translation: CASSPPEAQETQYF. The full variable domain, with the rest looked up from reference TRBV9 and TRBJ2-5, is DSGVTQTPKHLITATGQRVTLRCSPRSGDLSVYWYQQSLDQGLQFLIQYYNGEERAKGNILERFSAQQFPDLHSELNLSSLELGDSALYFCASSPPEAQETQYFGPGTRLLVL.

The chain couples TRBV10-3 to TRBJ2-7; 11 nucleotides agree with TRBD2. The ends lost 4 bases at V and 3 bases at J; junction bases unmatched: 2. The CDR3 has 14 amino acids. CDR1 is ENHRY and CDR2 is SYGVKD in the germline V gene. The CDR3 spells CAISVAGGVYEQYF. The CDR3 DNA reads as TGTGCCATCAGTGTAGCGGGAGGGGTCTACGAGCAGTACTTC.

The chain couples TRBV5-5 to TRBJ2-3; 9 bases match TRBD2. Germline V CDR1 and CDR2: SGHKS, YYEKEE (reference sequence). V was clipped by 4 bases and J by 3 bases; unmatched bases: 6. The CDR3 runs to 15 residues. The CDR3 nucleotides read TGTGCCAGCAGCCACTCGGGACTAGCAACAGATACGCAGTATTTT. Protein sequence: CASSHSGLATDTQYF.

The genes are TRBV7-9 and TRBJ2-3; D possibly corresponds to TRBD1 (6 bases). In germline, CDR1 is SEHNR, CDR2 FQNEAQ (reference sequence). The V end was cut by 3 bases, the J end by 0 bases, with 7 bases between. The CDR3 spans 14 residues. For the CDR3, the DNA is TGTGCCAGCAGCTTGGGGGCTAGCACAGATACGCAGTATTTT. Its translation: CASSLGASTDTQYF.

The chain carries TRBV5-1 and TRBJ2-5; 8 bases map to TRBD2. CDR3 length: 16 residues. V dropped 1 base and J dropped 3; count of bases not matched to a gene: 8. The V gene's germline CDR1 is SGHRS and CDR2 YFSETQ. CDR3 sequence: CASSLIGGGWEETQYF. The CDR3 DNA sequence: TGCGCCAGCAGCTTGATAGGCGGGGGGTGGGAAGAGACCCAGTACTTC.

The chain carries TRBV2 and TRBJ2-2, with D perhaps matching TRBD1 (6 bases). The CDR3 covers 13 residues. Per germline, CDR1 SNHLY and CDR2 FYNNEI. Trimming pared 10 bases from V and 3 bases from J, leaving 12 bases between. DNA for the CDR3: TGTGCCATCCGGGACACCTACACCGGGGAGCTGTTTTTT. This codes for CAIRDTYTGELFF. Variable domain in full (rest from reference TRBV2 and TRBJ2-2): EPEVTQTPSHQVTQMGQEVILRCVPISNHLYFYWYRQILGQKVEFLVSFYNNEISEKSEIFDDQFSVERPDGSNFTLKIRSTKLEDSAMYFCAIRDTYTGELFFGEGSRLTVL.

This sequence joins TRBV18 and TRBJ2-2, with 9 bases that match TRBD2. V was clipped by 6 bases and J by 7 bases; unmatched bases: 6. This CDR3 is 14 amino acids long. Germline-derived CDR1 and CDR2 are KGHSH and LQKENI. CDR3 protein: CASSVLAGSGELFF. The CDR3 DNA follows: TGTGCCAGCTCGGTCCTAGCGGGAAGCGGGGAGCTGTTTTTT.